This T cell receptor (beta chain) was retrieved from a study of technical replicates of blood from several donors. Libraries were prepared by immunoSEQ multiplex PCR; TCRdb keeps only in-frame clonotypes and omits some of them. The sample consists of tens of thousands of clones, approximately 89% of them appearing once. The clonotype was recovered from a human donor in good health. Some clones in this sample may be carry-over from other donors' samples. The source material was PBMCs.

This CDR3 reads CASSEDRAFSTEAFF. For the CDR3, the DNA is TGTGCCAGCAGTGAGGACAGGGCCTTCTCGACTGAAGCTTTCTTT. This chain joins TRBV25-1 and TRBJ1-1; 8 bases agree with TRBD1. V shed 3 bases, J shed 5 bases, and the junction held 8 bases outside the gene matches. Germline CDR1 and CDR2: MGHDK and SYGVNS. The CDR3 contains 15 residues. Based on the CDR3 plus reference TRBV25-1 and TRBJ1-1, the full variable domain is EADIYQTPRYLVIGTGKKITLECSQTMGHDKMYWYQQDPGMELHLIHYSYGVNSTEKGDLSSESTVSRIRTEHFPLTLESARPSHTSQYLCASSEDRAFSTEAFFGQGTRLTVV.